Below, 21 T cell receptor beta chains from the same sample are listed, as sequenced in a study of T cell responses to AZD1222 COVID-19 vaccine. Some clones are missing from TCRdb's copy, which holds only in-frame ones; the method was immunoSEQ multiplex PCR. The sample lists about 96,000 clones; 80% to 90% were seen once. Sequenced material: peripheral blood, taken on day 0 of AZD1222 vaccination. The receptors originated from an adult in good health.

A few counts support this clone. The rearrangement links TRBV6-6 to TRBJ2-7; 10 bases are a match to TRBD1. The V gene's germline CDR1 is MNHNY and CDR2 SVGAGI (reference sequence). The CDR3 loop spans 16 amino acids. The junction had 18 bases not matched to a gene; V was cut back by 7 bases and J by 9 bases. CDR3 loop: CASTRSGTGARNAQYF. CDR3 bases: TGTGCCAGCACTCGTTCTGGGACAGGGGCGAGGAATGCGCAGTACTTC.

This chain links TRBV2 with TRBJ1-1; 9 bases map to TRBD1. With 6 bases clipped from V and 4 bases from J, the junction kept 3 bases outside the gene matches. The germline gives CDR1 SNHLY, CDR2 FYNNEI. The CDR3 has 13 residues. As DNA, the CDR3 is TGTGCCAGCAGCCCGGGACAGGGCACTGAAGCTTTCTTT. As protein: CASSPGQGTEAFF.

The gene calls are TRBV4-2 and TRBJ1-5; D not certain. The CDR3 is 14 amino acids. CDR1 is LGHNA and CDR2 is YNFKEQ in the germline V gene. Trimming removed 0 bases at V and 7 bases at J, with 10 bases between. CDR3 sequence (DNA): TGTGCCAGCAGCCAAGAAGGGCAGTGGCAGCCCCAGCATTTT. It codes for CASSQEGQWQPQHF.

This sequence joins TRBV27 and TRBJ1-2; no clear D. Germline CDR1 and CDR2: MNHEY and SMNVEV (reference sequence). Trimming stripped 0 bases from V and 4 bases from J, with 6 bases between. CDR3 length equals 13 residues. CDR3 residues: CASSLSPSYGYTF. CDR3 DNA sequence: TGTGCCAGCAGTTTATCACCGAGCTATGGCTACACCTTC.

The chain uses TRBV7-2 and TRBJ1-2; D is ambiguous. The CDR3 is made up of 14 amino acids. Germline V gives CDR1 SGHTA, CDR2 FQGNSA. Trimming cost V 4 bases and J 3 bases, with 12 bases left between them. Here the CDR3 reads CASSSNSPHYGYTF. The DNA for the CDR3 is TGTGCCAGCAGCTCGAACTCCCCCCACTATGGCTACACCTTC.

V gene TRBV9 combines with J gene TRBJ1-4; D not resolved. V shed 2 bases and J shed 5 bases, with 7 bases lying between them. Germline assignment: CDR1 SGDLS and CDR2 YYNGEE. CDR3 length: 13 residues. CDR3 amino acids: CASSVGLNEKLFF. The DNA for the CDR3 is TGTGCCAGCAGCGTTGGGTTAAATGAAAAACTGTTTTTT.

This clone occurred a few times. The DNA for the CDR3 is TGTGCCACCAGTTCGCGGGTCACCGGCGACGAGCAGTACTTC. It encodes CATSSRVTGDEQYF. The J gene is TRBJ2-7, the V gene TRBV15; D is possibly TRBD2 (5 bases). V shed 6 bases and J shed 5 bases, with 17 bases lying between them. Germline-derived CDR1 and CDR2 are LNHNV and YYDKDF (reference sequence). CDR3 length: 14 residues. Drawing the rest from reference TRBV15 and TRBJ2-7, the complete variable domain is DAMVIQNPRYQVTQFGKPVTLSCSQTLNHNVMYWYQQKSSQAPKLLFHYYDKDFNNEADTPDNFQSRRPNTSFCFLDIRSPGLGDTAMYLCATSSRVTGDEQYFGPGTRLTVT.

This clone was recorded once. This chain connects TRBV10-1 to TRBJ2-2, with a weak D call TRBD1 (6 bases). V was cut by 6 bases and J by 2 bases, with 10 bases left in between. Germline CDR1 reads WNHNN; CDR2 reads SYGVQD (reference sequence). The CDR3 contains 14 residues. The chain's CDR3 is CASRRDTNTGELFF. The CDR3 bases are TGCGCCAGCAGGAGGGACACAAACACCGGGGAGCTGTTTTTT.

The chain combines TRBV7-2 with TRBJ1-5; D remains unclear. V lost 5 bases and J 2 bases, leaving 13 bases between the germline ends. Per germline, CDR1 SGHTA and CDR2 FQGNSA. CDR3 size: 15 residues. The CDR3 spells CASSPREGRNQPQHF. The CDR3, as DNA: TGTGCCAGCAGCCCCCGTGAGGGTCGCAATCAGCCCCAGCATTTT.

This chain connects TRBV7-3 to TRBJ2-7; 8 nucleotides align to TRBD1. Germline V gene lookup returns CDR1 SGHTA and CDR2 FQGTGA. The CDR3 contains 12 residues. The V and J ends lost 5 bases and 6 bases, in that order; junction bases with no gene match: 3. CDR3 nucleotides: TGTGCCAGCAGCCGAACAGGGGGCGAGCAGTACTTC. Amino acids: CASSRTGGEQYF.

The J gene is TRBJ2-7, the V gene TRBV7-2; D remains unclear. The germline V gene encodes CDR1 SGHTA and CDR2 FQGNSA. This CDR3 has 13 amino acids. With 6 bases removed from V and 2 bases from J, the gap between germline ends came to 11 bases. The CDR3 region is CASSRSEPYEQYF. CDR3 nucleotides: TGTGCCAGCAGTCGAAGCGAACCCTACGAGCAGTACTTC.

This rearrangement joins TRBV11-1 to TRBJ1-5; D unresolved. Germline V gene sequence: CDR1 SGHAT, CDR2 FQDESV (reference sequence). CDR3 length: 13 amino acids. V lost 1 base and J lost 4, with 5 bases in between. The CDR3 loop is CASSLDHNQPQHF. The CDR3 DNA is TGTGCCAGCAGCTTAGATCATAATCAGCCCCAGCATTTT.

The chain uses TRBV6-5 and TRBJ1-6; D perhaps matches TRBD1 (5 bases). Germline lookup yields CDR1 MNHEY and CDR2 SVGAGI. The CDR3 contains 15 residues. V lost 2 bases and J lost 5, with 10 bases in between. Here the CDR3 reads CASSYGQGNNSPLHF. For the CDR3, the DNA is TGTGCCAGCAGTTACGGTCAGGGTAATAATTCACCCCTCCACTTT.

In its sample, this clone was seen once. The chain is built from TRBV19 and TRBJ1-2, with 7 bases fitting TRBD1. Losses at the gene ends were 1 base for V and 4 bases for J; bases not matched to a gene: 0. The CDR3 has 13 residues. Germline values: CDR1 LNHDA, CDR2 SQIVND (reference sequence). In nucleotides, the CDR3 is TGTGCCAGTAGTATAGGACAGGGCTATGGCTACACCTTC. This translates into CASSIGQGYGYTF.

The V and J genes are TRBV5-1 and TRBJ2-5, with D perhaps matching TRBD2 (6 bases). This CDR3 spans 15 amino acids. Germline lookup yields CDR1 SGHRS and CDR2 YFSETQ. Trimming shortened V by 6 bases and J by 3 bases, and 18 bases separated the two germline ends. This chain's CDR3 is CASTGGGGGKETQYF. Written as DNA, the CDR3 is TGCGCCAGCACAGGAGGCGGTGGAGGGAAAGAGACCCAGTACTTC.

V is TRBV6-1 and J is TRBJ1-2; tentatively, D is TRBD1 (6 bases). CDR1 MNHNS and CDR2 SASEGT come from the germline V gene. Trimming pared 2 bases from V and 5 bases from J, leaving 12 bases between. The CDR3 loop spans 14 amino acids. The CDR3 DNA sequence: TGTGCCAGCAGTGAAATCAGGGGACGGTATGGCTACACCTTC. Its translation: CASSEIRGRYGYTF.

The chain links TRBV27 to TRBJ1-4, with D unclear. Germline CDR1 reads MNHEY; CDR2 reads SMNVEV (reference sequence). The V gene lost 3 bases and the J gene lost 8 bases, with 13 bases spanning the gap. This CDR3 is 14 amino acids long. The CDR3 bases are TGTGCCAGCAGTTTCGCTCGACCGGGGGAAAAACTGTTTTTT. Protein product: CASSFARPGEKLFF.

The genes are TRBV30 and TRBJ1-5; TRBD1 aligns across 7 bases. V shed 5 bases and J 4 bases; nucleotides not matched to a gene: 8. CDR1 is GTSNPN, CDR2 SVGIG, per germline (reference sequence). This CDR3 spans 14 amino acids. The CDR3 DNA is TGTGCCTGGGGACCGTTACAGGGGAATCAGCCCCAGCATTTT. Translated: CAWGPLQGNQPQHF.

The V gene is TRBV27, the J gene TRBJ2-7; 12 nucleotides align to TRBD1. After removal of 6 bases from V and 7 bases from J, the junction contained 7 bases not matched to a gene. Germline CDR1 MNHEY, CDR2 SMNVEV (reference sequence). The CDR3 spans 14 residues. This CDR3 reads CASRAGQGAREQYF. In DNA, the CDR3 is TGTGCCAGCAGGGCGGGACAGGGGGCGCGAGAGCAGTACTTC.

Only one count was recorded for this clone. The J gene is TRBJ1-1, the V gene TRBV5-1; D may be TRBD1 (5 bases). In germline, CDR1 is SGHRS, CDR2 YFSETQ. With 0 bases removed from V and 1 base from J, the gap between germline ends came to 10 bases. CDR3 length: 15 amino acids. The CDR3 spells CASSLVGGGNTEAFF. CDR3 in DNA: TGCGCCAGCAGCTTGGTTGGGGGAGGGAACACTGAAGCTTTCTTT. Using reference TRBV5-1 and TRBJ1-1 for the parts outside the CDR3, the full variable domain is KAGVTQTPRYLIKTRGQQVTLSCSPISGHRSVSWYQQTPGQGLQFLFEYFSETQRNKGNFPGRFSGRQFSNSRSEMNVSTLELGDSALYLCASSLVGGGNTEAFFGQGTRLTVV.

The chain recombines TRBV10-3 with TRBJ1-5, with no clear D. CDR3 length equals 13 residues. V was cut by 3 bases and J by 5 bases, with 8 bases left in between. Germline V lookup: CDR1 ENHRY, CDR2 SYGVKD. CDR3 protein: CAISDSQYQPQHF. The CDR3 bases are TGTGCCATCAGTGATTCCCAGTATCAGCCCCAGCATTTT.